The source of this T cell receptor beta chain is a study of memory CD4+ T cells and cytomegalovirus serostatus. The CDR3 sequence is 14 residues long. V was trimmed by 2 bases and J by 4 bases, leaving 11 bases between them. Germline-derived CDR1 and CDR2 are MDHEN and SYDVKM. Single viable CD3+CD4+CD8-CD45RO+ cells were sorted as the memory CD4+ T cells. Data came from immunoSEQ multiplex PCR; TCRdb stores just in-frame clones and leaves some out. The data show 60,000 to 75,000 clones, with around 80% seen just once and approximately 0.53% held by the top ten. V gene TRBV28 combines with J gene TRBJ1-2; the D gene is possibly TRBD1 (5 bases). The sequence was collected from an adult in good health and CMV-seronegative. Some clones in this sample may be carry-over from other donors' samples. The sequenced sample was memory CD4+ T cells from blood. The CDR3 DNA is TGTGCCAGCAGTTTAGGGGGTATTAGCTATGGCTACACCTTC. The encoded protein is CASSLGGISYGYTF.